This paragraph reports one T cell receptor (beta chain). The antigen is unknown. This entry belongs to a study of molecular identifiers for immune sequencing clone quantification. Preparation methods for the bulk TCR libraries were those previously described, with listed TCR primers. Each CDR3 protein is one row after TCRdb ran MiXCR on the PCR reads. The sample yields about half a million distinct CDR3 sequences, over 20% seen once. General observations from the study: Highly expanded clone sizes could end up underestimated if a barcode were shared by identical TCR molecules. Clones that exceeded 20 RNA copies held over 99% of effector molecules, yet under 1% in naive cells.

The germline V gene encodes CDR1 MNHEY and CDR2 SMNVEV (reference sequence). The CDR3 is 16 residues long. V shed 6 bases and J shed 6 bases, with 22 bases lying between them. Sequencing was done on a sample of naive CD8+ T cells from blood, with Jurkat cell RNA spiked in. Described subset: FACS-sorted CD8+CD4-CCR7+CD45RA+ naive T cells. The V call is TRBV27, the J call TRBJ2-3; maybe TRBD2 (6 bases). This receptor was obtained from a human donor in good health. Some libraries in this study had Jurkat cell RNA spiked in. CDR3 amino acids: CASRPIGARDLDTQYF. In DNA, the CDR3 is TGTGCCAGCAGGCCCATCGGAGCGCGGGATCTTGATACGCAGTATTTT.